What follows is one T cell receptor beta chain and its context. The antigen remains undetermined. The sample is drawn from a study of cytomegalovirus exposure and HLA in healthy donors. Study results and caveats: Among TCR beta chains, those listed as cytomegalovirus-associated numbered about 150. TCR beta sequences numbering around 15,000 were associated with HLA alleles at 0.05 false discovery rate in a later analysis.

The PCR used 60 Vbeta and 13 Jbeta primers. The repertoire was sequenced with immunoSEQ multiplex PCR; TCRdb's copy has only in-frame clones and lacks some. This table holds 95,000 to 100,000 clones, 76% found once. CDR3 size: 13 residues. Trimming stripped 2 bases from V and 12 bases from J, with 16 bases between. Germline assignment: CDR1 MDHEN and CDR2 SYDVKM. Sequenced: PBMCs. The chain joins TRBV28 to TRBJ2-5, with D possibly being TRBD2 (7 bases). This TCR was sampled from a man aged 35 to 55 in good health and CMV-seronegative. CDR3 DNA: TGTGCCAGCAGTTTAGTCCTGCGGGGGCTCAAGTACTTC. It yields the protein CASSLVLRGLKYF. Combining the CDR3 with reference TRBV28 and TRBJ2-5 gives the whole variable domain DVKVTQSSRYLVKRTGEKVFLECVQDMDHENMFWYRQDPGLGLRLIYFSYDVKMKEKGDIPEGYSVSREKKERFSLILESASTNQTSMYLCASSLVLRGLKYFGPGTRLLVL.